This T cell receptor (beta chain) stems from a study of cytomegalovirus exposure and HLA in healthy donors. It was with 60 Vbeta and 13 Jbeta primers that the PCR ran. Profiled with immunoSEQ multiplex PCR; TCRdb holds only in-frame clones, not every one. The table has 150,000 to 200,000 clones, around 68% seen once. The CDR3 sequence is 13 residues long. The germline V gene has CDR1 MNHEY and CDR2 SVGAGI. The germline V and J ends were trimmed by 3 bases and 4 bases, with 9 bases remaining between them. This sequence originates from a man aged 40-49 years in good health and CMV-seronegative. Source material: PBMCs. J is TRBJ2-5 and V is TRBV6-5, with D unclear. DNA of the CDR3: TGTGCCAGCAGTTATAATATGGCAGAGACCCAGTACTTC. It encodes CASSYNMAETQYF.